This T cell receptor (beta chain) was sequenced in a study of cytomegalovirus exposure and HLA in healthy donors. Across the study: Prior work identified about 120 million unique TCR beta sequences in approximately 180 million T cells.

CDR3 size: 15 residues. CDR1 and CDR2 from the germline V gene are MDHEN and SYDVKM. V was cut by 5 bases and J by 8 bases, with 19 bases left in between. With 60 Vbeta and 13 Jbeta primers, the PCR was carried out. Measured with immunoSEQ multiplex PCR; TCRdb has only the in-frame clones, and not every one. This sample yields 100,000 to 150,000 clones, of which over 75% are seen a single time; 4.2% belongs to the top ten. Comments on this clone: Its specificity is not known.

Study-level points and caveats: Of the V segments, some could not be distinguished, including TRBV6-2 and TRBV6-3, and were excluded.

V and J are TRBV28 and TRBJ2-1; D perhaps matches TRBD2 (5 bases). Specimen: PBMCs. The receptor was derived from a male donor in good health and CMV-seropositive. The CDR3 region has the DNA TGTGCCAGCAGTCTAGCTGGGCCAAGAGGCCATGAGCAGTTCTTC. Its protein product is CASSLAGPRGHEQFF. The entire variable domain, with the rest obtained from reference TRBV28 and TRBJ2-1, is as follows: DVKVTQSSRYLVKRTGEKVFLECVQDMDHENMFWYRQDPGLGLRLIYFSYDVKMKEKGDIPEGYSVSREKKERFSLILESASTNQTSMYLCASSLAGPRGHEQFFGPGTRLTVL.